The 9 T cell receptor beta chains presented below share a single source sample, sequenced in a study of synovial regulatory T cells in juvenile arthritis. Sequencing used immunoSEQ multiplex PCR; TCRdb keeps in-frame clones, though not all of them. This sample's clone table lists just under 10,000 clones. Sequencing was performed on Treg cells from blood. The sample's subset: remaining (HLA-DR-negative) circulating blood Treg cells. These receptor sequences come from a donor younger than 35 with juvenile idiopathic arthritis.

The chain carries TRBV4-2 and TRBJ1-1. Germline V gives CDR1 LGHNA, CDR2 YNFKEQ. The length of the CDR3 is 15 residues. DNA is not on record. The CDR3 here is CASSQDLIRFTEAFF.

The CDR3 region is CASSPRVGENEKLFF. The chain combines TRBV18 with TRBJ1-4. The CDR3 consists of 15 residues. The record lacks a DNA sequence. Germline assignment: CDR1 KGHSH and CDR2 LQKENI.

This rearrangement joins TRBV7-2 to TRBJ1-1. The CDR3 sequence is 13 residues long. The nucleotide record is missing. Per germline, CDR1 SGHTA and CDR2 FQGNSA. This chain's CDR3 is CASSSPRPSEAFF.

This chain joins TRBV28 and TRBJ1-1. Germline V gene data show CDR1 as MDHEN and CDR2 as SYDVKM. The CDR3 loop spans 15 amino acids. No DNA sequence was recorded. The CDR3: CASSLVGRLNTEAFF.

The rearrangement joins TRBV2 to TRBJ1-3. The V gene's germline CDR1 is SNHLY and CDR2 FYNNEI. The CDR3 runs to 14 residues. No DNA sequence was recorded. This CDR3 reads CASSVEVSGNTIYF.

The chain has TRBV19 and TRBJ1-1; TCRdb names TRBD1, which stays unverified in the absence of DNA. Germline CDR1 and CDR2: LNHDA and SQIVND (reference sequence). The CDR3 covers 14 residues. The record lacks a DNA sequence. The CDR3 protein is CASSIDGALTEAFF.

The chain recombines TRBV5-6 with TRBJ2-7; TCRdb returns TRBD2, unconfirmable since there is no DNA. This CDR3 is built from 13 residues. The protein alone is recorded here. Per germline, CDR1 SGHDT and CDR2 YYEEEE. The CDR3: CASSPPSGYEQYF.

The chain employs TRBV18 and TRBJ2-7; TCRdb lists TRBD2, though no DNA is available to test this call. This CDR3 is built from 15 residues. No DNA is given. Germline V gives CDR1 KGHSH, CDR2 LQKENI. This chain's CDR3 is CASSPVASVSYEQYF.

The chain has TRBV18 and TRBJ1-2; as DNA is missing, the TRBD1 call by TCRdb cannot be tested. Germline CDR1 KGHSH, CDR2 LQKENI. The CDR3 contains 13 residues. The DNA is unrecorded. CDR3 in amino acids: CASSPPGARGYTF.